The 24 T cell receptor beta chains in this list originate from one sample, sequenced in a study of PD-1 blockade in classical Hodgkin lymphoma. Stated time point: cycle 4 day 1 (C4D1), after more than five weeks of nivolumab. Each patient relapsed following autologous stem cell transplantation, and prior brentuximab vedotin exposure differed. From thawed PBMCs, CD4+ T cells were purified using magnetic negative selection. TCRdb's table, derived via immunoSEQ multiplex PCR, lists solely in-frame clones and lacks some. There are around 31,000 clones in the sample; 80% to 90% occur only once, and over 0.8% lies in the top ten. This material consisted of CD4+ T cells from blood, taken before the fourth cycle of nivolumab. These receptors were taken from a human donor with classical Hodgkin lymphoma.

The chain combines TRBV29-1 with TRBJ1-2; 8 bases match TRBD1. The CDR3 has 12 amino acids. Germline values: CDR1 SQVTM, CDR2 ANQGSEA. V lost 6 bases and J lost 4; bases outside the gene matches: 4. The CDR3 loop is CSVGQGAYGYTF. The CDR3 DNA reads as TGCAGCGTGGGGCAGGGGGCCTATGGCTACACCTTC. Using reference TRBV29-1 and TRBJ1-2 for the parts outside the CDR3, the full variable domain is SAVISQKPSRDICQRGTSLTIQCQVDSQVTMMFWYRQQPGQSLTLIATANQGSEATYESGFVIDKFPISRPNLTFSTLTVSNMSPEDSSIYLCSVGQGAYGYTFGSGTRLTVV.

The rearrangement links TRBV7-2 to TRBJ2-3, with D perhaps TRBD1 (5 bases). V lost 5 bases and J 0 bases, leaving 18 bases between the germline ends. The length of the CDR3 is 17 residues. The germline gives CDR1 SGHTA, CDR2 FQGNSA. CDR3 loop: CASSPQSAGISTDTQYF. The CDR3, as DNA: TGTGCCAGCAGCCCCCAGTCGGCAGGGATCAGCACAGATACGCAGTATTTT.

J is TRBJ1-1 and V is TRBV5-1; possible D gene TRBD1, 6 bases. In germline, CDR1 is SGHRS, CDR2 YFSETQ. This CDR3 is built from 16 residues. Trimming removed 7 bases from V and 2 bases from J, with 21 bases in between. The CDR3 here is CASRTPTGKRNTEAFF. CDR3 in DNA: TGCGCCAGCCGCACCCCCACAGGGAAGAGAAACACTGAAGCTTTCTTT. Full variable domain (remainder filled in from reference TRBV5-1 and TRBJ1-1): KAGVTQTPRYLIKTRGQQVTLSCSPISGHRSVSWYQQTPGQGLQFLFEYFSETQRNKGNFPGRFSGRQFSNSRSEMNVSTLELGDSALYLCASRTPTGKRNTEAFFGQGTRLTVV.

This clone appeared once. The chain carries TRBV4-2 and TRBJ2-1; 14 bases fit TRBD2. Per germline, CDR1 LGHNA and CDR2 YNFKEQ. The V and J ends lost 0 bases and 0 bases, in that order; junction bases with no gene match: 10. The CDR3 is 21 amino acids. The DNA of the CDR3 is TGTGCCAGCAGCCAAGATGAGACTAGCGGGGGGGGCTCTATCTCCTACAATGAGCAGTTCTTC. Translation gives CASSQDETSGGGSISYNEQFF.

The rearrangement uses TRBV5-6 and TRBJ1-4, with TRBD1 as a possible D gene (5 bases). The CDR3 sequence is 13 residues long. Trimming pared 0 bases from V and 7 bases from J, leaving 7 bases between. The germline gives CDR1 SGHDT, CDR2 YYEEEE. The DNA of the CDR3 is TGTGCCAGCAGCTTGGTGAGGGGTGAAAAACTGTTTTTT. Its protein product is CASSLVRGEKLFF.

The rearrangement links TRBV18 to TRBJ1-3, with 7 bases matching TRBD1. The CDR3 spans 19 residues. V shed 6 bases and J 0 bases; nucleotides not matched to a gene: 17. Germline CDR1 reads KGHSH; CDR2 reads LQKENI. CDR3 sequence: CASSLGQALHGNSGNTIYF. The CDR3 region has the DNA TGTGCCAGCTCCCTTGGACAGGCGCTTCATGGGAACTCTGGAAACACCATATATTTT.

A note on this clone: The sample carries other DNA sequences with the same CDR3. The V call is TRBV11-3, the J call TRBJ2-3; no definite D call. Germline V gene lookup returns CDR1 SGHNT and CDR2 YENEEA. V was pared by 0 bases and J by 3 bases, with 4 bases between. The CDR3 length is 13 residues. The CDR3 loop is CASSLESTDTQYF. CDR3 DNA: TGTGCCAGCAGCTTAGAGTCGACAGATACGCAGTATTTT.

In this sample, this clone turned up a few times. The genes are TRBV5-4 and TRBJ1-2; 7 bases line up with TRBD1. V lost 2 bases, J lost 8 bases, and 6 bases stayed unmatched. The CDR3 contains 13 residues. Germline V gene sequence: CDR1 SGHNT, CDR2 YYREEE (reference sequence). Here the CDR3 DNA reads TGTGCCAGCAGCTTCTCGACAGGGTGGGGCTACACCTTC. This translates into CASSFSTGWGYTF.

This clone was detected only once. The chain has TRBV7-9 and TRBJ1-2, with D tentatively TRBD1 (5 bases). This CDR3 is 14 amino acids long. The ends were cut back, 1 base at V and 4 bases at J, with 10 bases in the middle. Per germline, CDR1 SEHNR and CDR2 FQNEAQ (reference sequence). CDR3 region: CASSLEAGSYGYTF. As DNA, the CDR3 is TGTGCCAGCAGCTTAGAGGCAGGGAGCTATGGCTACACCTTC.

The genes are TRBV7-3 and TRBJ1-4; 12 nucleotides line up with TRBD1. The CDR3 covers 15 residues. Germline-derived CDR1 and CDR2 are SGHTA and FQGTGA. V was pared by 6 bases and J by 7 bases, with 6 bases of the junction left unmatched. The CDR3 spells CASSPGQGAGEKLFF. The DNA for the CDR3 is TGTGCCAGCAGTCCGGGACAGGGGGCAGGTGAAAAACTGTTTTTT.

The gene calls are TRBV29-1 and TRBJ1-2; the D gene is possibly TRBD1 (5 bases). V gave up 0 bases and J gave up 5 bases, with 19 bases separating them. This CDR3 spans 16 amino acids. CDR1 and CDR2 (germline): SQVTM, ANQGSEA. CDR3 coding DNA: TGCAGCGTTGAAGAAGGGGAGGGAACCGGACCTTATGGCTACACCTTC. Its protein product is CSVEEGEGTGPYGYTF.

The CDR3 sequence: CASSINSGPYEQYF. CDR3 DNA: TGTGCCAGTAGTATAAACAGCGGCCCCTACGAGCAGTACTTC. The chain employs TRBV19 and TRBJ2-7; D is perhaps TRBD2 (5 bases). Germline assignment: CDR1 LNHDA and CDR2 SQIVND (reference sequence). The CDR3 is made up of 14 amino acids. The V and J ends lost 2 bases and 2 bases respectively, with 10 bases between them.

V usage is TRBV5-4 and J usage is TRBJ2-1, with 7 bases fitting TRBD2. V dropped 0 bases and J dropped 0; count of bases not matched to a gene: 3. The CDR3 is made up of 16 amino acids. Germline V gene lookup returns CDR1 SGHNT and CDR2 YYREEE (reference sequence). CDR3 sequence: CASSLDAGASYNEQFF. The CDR3 nucleotides are TGTGCCAGCAGCTTGGACGCGGGAGCCTCCTACAATGAGCAGTTCTTC.

This clone was detected once. The CDR3 is CASSIQTPGNSWEQFF. In nucleotides, the CDR3 is TGTGCCAGTAGTATCCAAACCCCGGGGAACTCCTGGGAGCAGTTCTTC. The chain joins TRBV19 to TRBJ2-1; D is perhaps TRBD2 (5 bases). This CDR3 has 16 residues. V lost 3 bases and J lost 10, with 22 bases in between. Per germline, CDR1 LNHDA and CDR2 SQIVND (reference sequence).

This clone was found a few times. The genes are TRBV5-6 and TRBJ1-2; D gene unclear. CDR1 and CDR2 from the germline V gene are SGHDT and YYEEEE. The CDR3 sequence is 13 residues long. V was cut by 6 bases and J by 7 bases, with 16 bases left in between. This chain's CDR3 is CASNTYQSRGYTF. The CDR3, as DNA: TGTGCCAGCAATACCTACCAATCCCGTGGCTACACCTTC.

This clone was detected a few times. This sequence joins TRBV7-3 and TRBJ1-2; a weak D match, TRBD1 (5 bases). V was pared by 1 base and J by 3 bases, with 15 bases between. This CDR3 has 16 amino acids. CDR1 is SGHTA and CDR2 is FQGTGA in the germline V gene. CDR3: CASSLIPGPGDYGYTF. CDR3 nucleotide sequence: TGTGCCAGCAGCTTAATACCGGGGCCGGGGGACTATGGCTACACCTTC.

This clone was recorded a few times. The V gene is TRBV6-1, the J gene TRBJ1-6; D remains ambiguous. The CDR3 is 12 residues long. Trimming cost V 6 bases and J 10 bases, with 10 bases left between them. CDR1 and CDR2 (germline): MNHNS, SASEGT. CDR3 in DNA: TGTGCCAGCAGAGACAAGGGATCACCCCTCCACTTT. Protein sequence: CASRDKGSPLHF.

The V gene is TRBV19, the J gene TRBJ1-1, with D perhaps TRBD1 (5 bases). Germline-derived CDR1 and CDR2 are LNHDA and SQIVND (reference sequence). V dropped 4 bases and J dropped 5 bases, with 14 bases sitting between them. The CDR3 has 14 residues. In DNA form, the CDR3 reads TGTGCCAGTAGTAATAGGGGAGCAGGAACTGAAGCTTTCTTT. This gives the protein CASSNRGAGTEAFF.

The gene calls are TRBV6-6 and TRBJ2-7, with 8 positions matching TRBD1. The J segment lost 0 bases and the V segment lost 4 bases, leaving 5 bases of the junction unmatched. The CDR3 is 15 residues long. Germline loops: CDR1 MNHNY, CDR2 SVGAGI (reference sequence). The CDR3 coding sequence is TGTGCCAGCAGTTCCCGACAGGGGCTCTCCTACGAGCAGTACTTC. Encoded protein: CASSSRQGLSYEQYF.

The chain has TRBV29-1 and TRBJ2-3, with 7 positions matching TRBD1. Germline values: CDR1 SQVTM, CDR2 ANQGSEA. Germline trimming cut 6 bases from V and 6 bases from J; bases unmatched to any gene: 15. CDR3 length: 15 residues. CDR3 protein: CSVCRTGDAEDTQYF. CDR3 coding DNA: TGCAGCGTCTGCCGGACAGGCGACGCTGAGGATACGCAGTATTTT.

This clone came up a few times. The gene calls are TRBV6-5 and TRBJ1-5, with D unclear. Germline V gives CDR1 MNHEY, CDR2 SVGAGI. Trimming shortened V by 4 bases and J by 3 bases, and 16 bases separated the two germline ends. The CDR3 sequence is 16 residues long. CDR3 in DNA: TGTGCCAGCAGTTCCCGGTGGGAAATGACCAATCAGCCCCAGCATTTT. Translated: CASSSRWEMTNQPQHF.

The chain is built from TRBV4-2 and TRBJ2-5, with 8 bases lining up with TRBD2. The J segment lost 1 base and the V segment lost 4 bases, leaving 11 bases of the junction unmatched. Germline V gives CDR1 LGHNA, CDR2 YNFKEQ. The CDR3 covers 17 residues. CDR3 residues: CASSRRELADTQETQYF. The CDR3 nucleotides are TGTGCCAGCAGCCGGAGGGAACTAGCGGATACCCAAGAGACCCAGTACTTC.

This clone was counted only a few times. V gene TRBV7-9 combines with J gene TRBJ1-2, with TRBD1 matching 10 bases. The trim removed 6 bases at V and 4 bases at J, leaving 8 bases unmatched. The CDR3 is 15 residues long. Germline assignment: CDR1 SEHNR and CDR2 FQNEAQ (reference sequence). DNA for the CDR3: TGTGCCAGCAGAACCGGGACAGGGGAAGTCTATGGCTACACCTTC. Encoded protein: CASRTGTGEVYGYTF.

The chain recombines TRBV30 with TRBJ2-3, with 8 bases fitting TRBD1. Per the germline V gene, CDR1 is GTSNPN and CDR2 is SVGIG (reference sequence). The J segment lost 2 bases and the V segment lost 3 bases, leaving 4 bases of the junction unmatched. This CDR3 region has 14 residues. The CDR3 protein is CAWSWDRTTDTQYF. The CDR3 DNA reads as TGTGCCTGGAGCTGGGACAGGACCACAGATACGCAGTATTTT.